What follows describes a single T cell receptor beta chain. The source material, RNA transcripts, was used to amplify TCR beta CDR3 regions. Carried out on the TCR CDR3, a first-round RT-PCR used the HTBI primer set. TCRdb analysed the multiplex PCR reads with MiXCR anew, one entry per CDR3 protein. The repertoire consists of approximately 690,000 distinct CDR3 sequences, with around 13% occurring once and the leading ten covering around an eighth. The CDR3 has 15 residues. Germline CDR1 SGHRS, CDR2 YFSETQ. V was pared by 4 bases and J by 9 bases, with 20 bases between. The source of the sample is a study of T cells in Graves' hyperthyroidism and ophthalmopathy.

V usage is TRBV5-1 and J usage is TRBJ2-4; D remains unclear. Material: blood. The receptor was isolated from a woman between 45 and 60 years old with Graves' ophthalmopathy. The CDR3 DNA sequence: TGCGCCAGCAGCCCAAGGCCCCCCCCGGACGGCATTCAGTACTTC. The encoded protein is CASSPRPPPDGIQYF. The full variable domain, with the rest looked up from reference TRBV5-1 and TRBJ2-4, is KAGVTQTPRYLIKTRGQQVTLSCSPISGHRSVSWYQQTPGQGLQFLFEYFSETQRNKGNFPGRFSGRQFSNSRSEMNVSTLELGDSALYLCASSPRPPPDGIQYFGAGTRLSVL.